This T cell receptor beta chain came from a study of blood T cell repertoires in COVID-19. CDR3 length: 14 amino acids. V shed 2 bases and J 7 bases; nucleotides not matched to a gene: 6. The germline CDR1 and CDR2 sequences are SGHRS and YFSETQ. Original methodology: Amplification from reference gene primers served as the basis for estimated nucleated cell counts. Sequencing used immunoSEQ multiplex PCR; TCRdb keeps in-frame clones, though not all of them. D and trimming come from the DNA, and the V and J calls and clone size come from that table. The data show some 230,000 clones, about four fifths seen once.

This receptor was identified in a woman in her 30s who had recovered from COVID-19. The sample taken for sequencing was peripheral blood. This chain uses TRBV5-1 with TRBJ2-1, with 7 bases matching TRBD1. The CDR3 region is CASSFDRASNEQFF. CDR3 nucleotide sequence: TGCGCCAGCAGCTTCGACAGGGCTTCGAATGAGCAGTTCTTC.